Below are 20 T cell receptor beta chains sequenced from a single sample in a study of beta chain features in type 1 diabetes. Study-level findings and limits: Researchers report that Type 1 diabetes patients had moderately but significantly shorter TCRB CDR3s across all four CD4+ subsets.

Their recognized antigens are unknown. Every bit of the isolated RNA underwent reverse transcription, so sequencing read expressed TCRB transcripts. The data were produced by immunoSEQ multiplex PCR, yet TCRdb's version contains in-frame clones alone and is incomplete. The table records hundreds of thousands of clones, approximately 14% of them present only once. What was sequenced was naive CD4+ T cells from blood. Receptor source: a man in his thirties or forties with type 1 diabetes.

Here the CDR3 DNA reads TGTGCCAGCAGCTTTAGCGGATTCCTCTACGAGCAGTACTTC. This translates into CASSFSGFLYEQYF. The rearrangement uses TRBV7-2 and TRBJ2-7, with a possible D match to TRBD2 (6 bases). Germline V CDR1 and CDR2: SGHTA, FQGNSA. The V and J ends lost 3 bases and 3 bases respectively, with 12 bases between them. This CDR3 comprises 14 residues.

The chain combines TRBV7-8 with TRBJ2-3; TRBD2 agrees at 11 bases. The germline CDR1 and CDR2 sequences are SGHVS and FQNEAQ. V shed 4 bases, J shed 5 bases, and the junction held 8 bases outside the gene matches. This CDR3 has 16 residues. The CDR3 nucleotides are TGTGCCAGCAGCTCCCGACTAGCGGGAAGGGAAGATACGCAGTATTTT. It is translated as CASSSRLAGREDTQYF.

This rearrangement joins TRBV5-1 to TRBJ2-7; 12 nucleotides align to TRBD1. The CDR3 spans 15 residues. With 3 bases clipped from V and 2 bases from J, the junction kept 3 bases outside the gene matches. Germline CDR1 reads SGHRS; CDR2 reads YFSETQ. This chain's CDR3 is CASSSRDRGPYEQYF. CDR3 nucleotides: TGCGCCAGCAGCTCCCGGGACAGGGGGCCCTACGAGCAGTACTTC.

J is TRBJ2-3 and V is TRBV7-8, with TRBD2 matching over 7 bases. The germline V gene encodes CDR1 SGHVS and CDR2 FQNEAQ. V trimming: 5 bases; J trimming: 0 bases; junction bases outside the gene matches: 8. CDR3 length equals 16 residues. CDR3 sequence: CASSPKREVSTDTQYF. CDR3 nucleotide sequence: TGTGCCAGCAGCCCTAAGCGGGAAGTTAGCACAGATACGCAGTATTTT.

This clone was recorded a few times. The J gene is TRBJ1-3, the V gene TRBV2; D remains ambiguous. V was trimmed by 2 bases and J by 0 bases, leaving 17 bases between them. The CDR3 has 18 amino acids. Germline V gives CDR1 SNHLY, CDR2 FYNNEI. CDR3 region: CASSERPLSGYSGNTIYF. The CDR3 nucleotides are TGTGCCAGCAGTGAACGGCCATTGTCGGGGTACTCTGGAAACACCATATATTTT.

The chain recombines TRBV19 with TRBJ2-1; TRBD2 agrees at 9 bases. The CDR3 is made up of 15 amino acids. The V gene end was trimmed by 7 bases and the J gene end by 3 bases; junction bases not matched to a gene: 7. CDR1 is LNHDA, CDR2 SQIVND, per germline (reference sequence). In DNA form, the CDR3 reads TGTGCCAGTAAAGGGACTAGCCGATTCTACAATGAGCAGTTCTTC. This encodes CASKGTSRFYNEQFF.

This clone came up a few times. The chain couples TRBV4-2 to TRBJ2-3; tentatively, D is TRBD2 (5 bases). The germline V gene encodes CDR1 LGHNA and CDR2 YNFKEQ. V lost 5 bases and J 1 base, leaving 16 bases between the germline ends. CDR3 size: 16 residues. CDR3 coding DNA: TGTGCCAGCAGCTTGGCCCCTCAGGAGGGCACAGATACGCAGTATTTT. Translated: CASSLAPQEGTDTQYF.

This clone showed up just a few times. The chain links TRBV14 to TRBJ2-7, with 7 bases lining up with TRBD2. V shed 6 bases and J 0 bases; nucleotides not matched to a gene: 8. CDR3 size: 15 residues. Germline V gene data show CDR1 as SGHDN and CDR2 as FVKESK. Written as DNA, the CDR3 is TGTGCCAGCAGTCAATTAGGCGGGAGCTCCTACGAGCAGTACTTC. Its protein product is CASSQLGGSSYEQYF. Supplemented by reference TRBV14 and TRBJ2-7, the full variable domain reads EAGVTQFPSHSVIEKGQTVTLRCDPISGHDNLYWYRRVMGKEIKFLLHFVKESKQDESGMPNNRFLAERTGGTYSTLKVQPAELEDSGVYFCASSQLGGSSYEQYFGPGTRLTVT.

This clone occurred a few times. The rearrangement links TRBV10-3 to TRBJ1-1; TRBD1 matches at 7 bases. CDR1 is ENHRY and CDR2 is SYGVKD in the germline V gene. Trimming removed 4 bases from V and 0 bases from J; junction bases left unmatched: 8. The CDR3 has 16 amino acids. The CDR3 DNA is TGTGCCATCAGTGGGGACAGATTGGCATTGAACACTGAAGCTTTCTTT. It encodes CAISGDRLALNTEAFF.

This chain joins TRBV29-1 and TRBJ2-5; 7 nucleotides align to TRBD1. This CDR3 contains 13 residues. Per germline, CDR1 SQVTM and CDR2 ANQGSEA. V trimming: 6 bases; J trimming: 7 bases; junction bases outside the gene matches: 11. This CDR3 is CSVWDSPGGTQYF. CDR3 in DNA: TGCAGCGTCTGGGACAGCCCCGGCGGGACCCAGTACTTC.

The chain is built from TRBV4-3 and TRBJ1-5; the D is unclear. This CDR3 has 13 amino acids. From germline, CDR1 is LGHNA and CDR2 YSLEER. The germline V and J ends were trimmed by 0 bases and 9 bases, with 9 bases remaining between them. This CDR3 reads CASSQEEGGPQHF. The CDR3 DNA follows: TGCGCCAGCAGCCAAGAGGAGGGTGGGCCCCAGCATTTT.

The gene calls are TRBV18 and TRBJ2-2; D possibly corresponds to TRBD2 (6 bases). Germline values: CDR1 KGHSH, CDR2 LQKENI. The CDR3 loop spans 16 amino acids. The V end lost 5 bases, the J end lost 0 bases, and 13 bases lay between the germline ends. CDR3 in DNA: TGTGCCAGCTCAGAGGGACTCCCGTCGAACACCGGGGAGCTGTTTTTT. This translates into CASSEGLPSNTGELFF.

The rearrangement joins TRBV6-5 to TRBJ2-1; 8 bases agree with TRBD1. This CDR3 is built from 15 residues. Germline values: CDR1 MNHEY, CDR2 SVGAGI. V gave up 5 bases and J gave up 4 bases; unmatched junction bases: 7. CDR3 coding DNA: TGTGCCAGCAGTGCCGACAGGGGTGCTTACAATGAGCAGTTCTTC. Translating gives CASSADRGAYNEQFF.

The chain employs TRBV28 and TRBJ2-3; D remains unclear. Germline CDR1 MDHEN, CDR2 SYDVKM. The CDR3 spans 13 residues. Trimming shortened V by 2 bases and J by 1 base, and 4 bases separated the two germline ends. The CDR3 spells CASSLPGTDTQYF. The DNA of the CDR3 is TGTGCCAGCAGTTTACCGGGCACAGATACGCAGTATTTT.

This clone came up a few times. This chain uses TRBV5-1 with TRBJ1-2, with 7 bases aligning to TRBD1. Losses at the gene ends were 5 bases for V and 5 bases for J; bases not matched to a gene: 3. Germline CDR1 is SGHRS and CDR2 is YFSETQ. There are 12 residues in the CDR3. Written as DNA, the CDR3 is TGCGCCAGCAGGGGGACAGAATATGGCTACACCTTC. It specifies CASRGTEYGYTF.

The V and J genes are TRBV28 and TRBJ1-1; a weak D match, TRBD1 (5 bases). The germline CDR1 and CDR2 sequences are MDHEN and SYDVKM. V lost 6 bases, J lost 1 base, and 24 bases lay in between. The CDR3 consists of 18 residues. For the CDR3, the DNA is TGTGCCAGCAGACCCCGGGCAGGGCGTAGTGTTAGGAACACTGAAGCTTTCTTT. This sequence encodes CASRPRAGRSVRNTEAFF.

To note about this clone: This sample also contains other DNA sequences that code for the same CDR3. V gene TRBV2 combines with J gene TRBJ2-3; maybe TRBD1 (5 bases). Trimming left V 3 bases short and J 0 bases short, with 7 bases between. Germline CDR1 is SNHLY and CDR2 is FYNNEI. The CDR3 is 14 amino acids. CDR3 region: CASSEQGSTDTQYF. The CDR3 DNA follows: TGTGCCAGCAGTGAGCAGGGCAGCACAGATACGCAGTATTTT.

The chain links TRBV7-3 to TRBJ2-7; 8 positions match TRBD1. The CDR3 covers 13 residues. Germline assignment: CDR1 SGHTA and CDR2 FQGTGA. The V segment lost 3 bases and the J segment 4 bases; nucleotides outside the gene matches: 2. CDR3 sequence: CASSFRDRYEQYF. CDR3 sequence (DNA): TGTGCCAGCAGCTTTAGGGACAGGTACGAGCAGTACTTC.

This clone was counted only a few times. V usage is TRBV25-1 and J usage is TRBJ2-1; 14 bases fit TRBD2. V was clipped by 4 bases and J by 7 bases; unmatched bases: 12. Germline values: CDR1 MGHDK, CDR2 SYGVNS. This CDR3 region has 18 residues. This chain's CDR3 is CASSVLGLAGEAWNEQFF. The CDR3 nucleotides read TGTGCCAGCAGTGTACTGGGACTAGCGGGAGAGGCGTGGAATGAGCAGTTCTTC.

This clone appeared a few times. The J gene is TRBJ1-1, the V gene TRBV5-4; 8 bases agree with TRBD1. V lost 3 bases, J lost 11 bases, and 12 bases stayed unmatched. Germline V gene data show CDR1 as SGHNT and CDR2 as YYREEE (reference sequence). There are 14 residues in the CDR3. The CDR3 DNA follows: TGTGCCAGCAGCTCCGAGTTACAGACAGGGGTCGCTTTCTTT. Protein sequence: CASSSELQTGVAFF.